This T cell receptor beta chain was retrieved from a study of blood T cell repertoires in COVID-19. Study in general: Sites in the United States, Italy and Spain provided acute and convalescent COVID-19 samples. T cells, B-cell-depleted T cells, or PBMCs supplied cDNA or gDNA.

Only one count was recorded for this clone. Germline CDR1 reads MNHNS; CDR2 reads SASEGT. V was trimmed by 1 base and J by 4 bases, leaving 14 bases between them. The CDR3 is 15 residues long. The assay was immunoSEQ multiplex PCR, and TCRdb's table has in-frame clones only and misses some. This sample has approximately 190,000 clones, with roughly 80% found just once. Everyone who took part was roughly 18 to 89 years old, and they came from about 25 US areas. Sequencing used PBMCs or T cells enriched from blood (not recorded which). This chain links TRBV6-1 with TRBJ2-7; possible D gene TRBD1, 6 bases. The receptor comes from a woman between 55 and 75 years old with acute COVID-19. CDR3 sequence reads: CASSEVGDTFYEQYF. The CDR3 DNA sequence: TGTGCCAGCAGTGAAGTAGGGGACACCTTTTACGAGCAGTACTTC.